Included here is one T cell receptor beta chain sequence, with context. Its target is not known. Trimming cost V 6 bases and J 4 bases; bases outside gene matches: 5. Germline V lookup: CDR1 SGHAT, CDR2 FQNNGV. The CDR3 contains 14 residues. Prominent immunodeficiency with autoinflammation defined PRAID. The data stem from a study of stem cell transplantation in POMP-related autoinflammatory disease. As for the study in general: After transplant, neutrophils and platelets showed 100% graft donor chimerism through one year.

Overall study results and limits: Patients with PRAID showed a restricted number of unique TRB V-J gene pairings. Across all analyzed T-cell subsets, patients with PRAID tended toward reduced diversity and increased clonality.

Sequencing used immunoSEQ multiplex PCR; TCRdb keeps in-frame clones, though not all of them. The repertoire includes more than 8,500 clones, about 88% of them detected once, and roughly an eighth sits in the top ten. The chain uses TRBV11-2 and TRBJ2-2, with 7 nucleotides matching TRBD2. The sample in question was CD8+ T cells from PBMCs, obtained after stem cell transplantation. This receptor was taken from a human patient with POMP-related autoinflammation and immune dysregulation (PRAID). Some T cells may have originated in the graft donor. The CDR3 loop is CASSQAGPTGELFF. The CDR3 DNA is TGTGCCAGCAGTCAAGCGGGGCCCACCGGGGAGCTGTTTTTT.